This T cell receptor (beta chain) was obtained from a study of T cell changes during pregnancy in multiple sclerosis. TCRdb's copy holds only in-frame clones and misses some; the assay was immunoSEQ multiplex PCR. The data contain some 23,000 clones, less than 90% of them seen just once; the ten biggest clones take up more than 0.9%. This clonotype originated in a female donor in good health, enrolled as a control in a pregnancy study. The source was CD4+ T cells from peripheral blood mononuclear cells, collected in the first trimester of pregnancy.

This CDR3 is CASSLDGGGQRAGYTF. The CDR3 coding sequence is TGTGCCAGCAGCCTAGACGGTGGGGGACAGCGCGCGGGCTACACCTTC. The genes are TRBV11-1 and TRBJ1-2, with 7 positions matching TRBD1. The CDR3 runs 16 residues. V trimming: 5 bases; J trimming: 8 bases; junction bases outside the gene matches: 17. In germline, CDR1 is SGHAT, CDR2 FQDESV (reference sequence).